This record looks at one T cell receptor (beta chain) sequence and its context. The antigen remains undetermined. Being off target in a library aimed at alpha chains, this beta chain has a size of little meaning. The entry originates in a study of spatial heterogeneity in lung cancer. Study overall: The study observed each unique TCR and UMI combination more than ten times on average in raw reads.

The time point is: sample taken at primary tumor resection. TCRs were sequenced from unsorted whole RNA of tumor, nontumor lung or PBMC. Samples came from some 71 TRACERx patients with untreated early-stage lung cancer. Findings and caveats of the study: Ubiquitous expanded tumor TCRs surfaced in blood more at resection than they did at follow-up.

Each TCR cDNA molecule bore a unique molecular identifier. TCRdb called the 5' RACE reads again in MiXCR, with one record for every CDR3 protein. Here the sample spans roughly 10,000 distinct CDR3 sequences, about 6.3% being singletons. V was pared by 6 bases and J by 4 bases, with 15 bases between. The CDR3 runs to 14 residues. Per the germline V gene, CDR1 is MNHNY and CDR2 is SVGAGI (reference sequence). Specimen: PBMCs, collected at surgery. The origin of this receptor is a male donor with early-stage non-small cell lung cancer. The V and J genes are TRBV6-6 and TRBJ2-5, with TRBD1 as a possible D gene (5 bases). This CDR3 reads CASRHRSRLETQYF. The CDR3 DNA follows: TGTGCCAGCAGACACAGGTCTCGGTTAGAGACCCAGTACTTC.